These T cell receptor beta chains were read from a single sample in a study of T cells after yellow fever vaccination. TCRdb re-derived calls from the 5' RACE reads in MiXCR, one entry per CDR3 protein. This sample has some 350,000 distinct CDR3 sequences; approximately 4.2% occur once, and the top ten carry roughly 24%. Source: PBMCs, taken 5 days after the yellow fever booster vaccination. Receptors originate from a man younger than 35 who received the YFV17D yellow fever vaccine. CDR3s include the opening cysteine and the closing phenylalanine or tryptophan. D genes are given only for firm matches. Clone size is shown for a subset of rows, as once, few, many or a class of expanded clone.

DNA	CDR3	J	D	size	V
TGTGCCAGCAACCAACAGGGTTACTTCGAAGCTTTCTTT	CASNQQGYFEAFF	TRBJ1-1	NA	few	TRBV7-2
TGTGCCAGCAGGGACGGAGGGCGTGCTGAGCAGTTCTTC	CASRDGGRAEQFF	TRBJ2-1	NA	few	TRBV5-4
TGTGCCAGTAGTATTCAATCCACCGGGGAGCTGTTTTTT	CASSIQSTGELFF	TRBJ2-2	NA	NA	TRBV19
TGCGCCAGCAGCCAAGAGACAGGGGGCGGCTACACCTTC	CASSQETGGGYTF	TRBJ1-2	TRBD1	NA	TRBV4-3
TGTGCCAGCAGCTTGCACGCCGGGGCTCAGCCCCAGCATTTT	CASSLHAGAQPQHF	TRBJ1-5	NA	few	TRBV9
TGTGCCAGCAGCCAGCCCACTAGCGGGGGGGGCACAGATACGCAGTATTTT	CASSQPTSGGGTDTQYF	TRBJ2-3	TRBD2	NA	TRBV4-2
TGTGCCAGCAGCCGTACCGGGAACCCCCAGGATACGCAGTATTTT	CASSRTGNPQDTQYF	TRBJ2-3	NA	few	TRBV3-1
TGTGCTAGTGGTTTGTGGGGTATCTTGCACGAGCAGTACTTC	CASGLWGILHEQYF	TRBJ2-7	NA	NA	TRBV12-5
TGTGCCAGCAGCTTCTTTCGGACGGACCTGGGGGAGCAGTTCTTC	CASSFFRTDLGEQFF	TRBJ2-1	NA	many	TRBV7-2
TGCAGTGCTAGCGACGGGGCATGGGGTTCACCCCTCCACTTT	CSASDGAWGSPLHF	TRBJ1-6	NA	many	TRBV20-1
TGTGCCAGCAGCACGGGGTTCACTGAAGCTTTCTTT	CASSTGFTEAFF	TRBJ1-1	NA	many	TRBV6-2/TRBV6-3
TGTGCCAGCAGCTTAACCTTTGGGGCGGGTGAAAAACTGTTTTTT	CASSLTFGAGEKLFF	TRBJ1-4	NA	NA	TRBV5-6
TGTGCCAGCACCGGACTAGCGGGGGCCCAAGAGACCCAGTACTTC	CASTGLAGAQETQYF	TRBJ2-5	TRBD2	many	TRBV7-2
TGTGCCAGCAGTGAAATGTCAGGGGTCGATGGCTACACCTTC	CASSEMSGVDGYTF	TRBJ1-2	NA	few	TRBV2
TGTGCCAGCAGCTTAGTTCGGCAGGGGCTGGGCTACACCTTC	CASSLVRQGLGYTF	TRBJ1-2	NA	many	TRBV7-2
TGTGCCAGCAGCCAAAGGCTGATTTATGGCTACACCTTC	CASSQRLIYGYTF	TRBJ1-2	NA	many	TRBV3-1
TGTGCCAGCAGCATGGGACTAGCTAAAGAGACCCAGTACTTC	CASSMGLAKETQYF	TRBJ2-5	TRBD2	NA	TRBV27
TGTGCCAGCAGCTTTAGTAGCACTGAAGCTTTCTTT	CASSFSSTEAFF	TRBJ1-1	NA	few	TRBV5-5
TGCGCCAGCAGCCCCACGCGGGCCAGCAATCAGCCCCAGCATTTT	CASSPTRASNQPQHF	TRBJ1-5	NA	few	TRBV4-3
TGTGCCAGCAGCTCCAAAAGCTCCTACGAGCAGTACTTC	CASSSKSSYEQYF	TRBJ2-7	NA	many	TRBV7-9
TGCGCCAGCAGCTTGGGACAGGGCAGCCACGAGCAGTACTTC	CASSLGQGSHEQYF	TRBJ2-7	TRBD1	many	TRBV5-1
TGCGCCAGCAGTGGTCCAGCGGGGTATGGAGATACGCAGTATTTT	CASSGPAGYGDTQYF	TRBJ2-3	TRBD2	NA	TRBV5-1
TGTGCCAGCAGAACAACCTACAGGGGAGGGCCCTACAATGAGCAGTTCTTC	CASRTTYRGGPYNEQFF	TRBJ2-1	NA	few	TRBV6-2/TRBV6-3
TGTGCCAGCAGTTTATTTGGGGGAGACGGCAATCAGCCCCAGCATTTT	CASSLFGGDGNQPQHF	TRBJ1-5	NA	few	TRBV27
TGTGCCAGCAGCCAAACGGGACAGGTTGAAGCTTTCTTT	CASSQTGQVEAFF	TRBJ1-1	TRBD1	many	TRBV4-2
TGCGCCAGCAGCCCCAGACCCGACGAAGGCACTGAAGCTTTCTTT	CASSPRPDEGTEAFF	TRBJ1-1	NA	NA	TRBV5-1
TGTGCCAGCAGCCCACAGGGACTAGCGGATTACGAGCAGTACTTC	CASSPQGLADYEQYF	TRBJ2-7	TRBD2	NA	TRBV7-9
TGTGCCAGCAGCGTAGGGGGACAGGGCGCCGAGCAGTACTTC	CASSVGGQGAEQYF	TRBJ2-7	TRBD1	NA	TRBV9
TGTGCCAGCAGTTTGAGGCTGCTGGCAGATACGCAGTATTTT	CASSLRLLADTQYF	TRBJ2-3	NA	NA	TRBV12-3/TRBV12-4
TGTGCCAGCAGTTCAGGACAGAGCTCCTATAATTCACCCCTCCACTTT	CASSSGQSSYNSPLHF	TRBJ1-6	NA	many	TRBV27
TGTGCCAGCAGCCACCCCGGGACTAGCGTTGAGCAGTTCTTC	CASSHPGTSVEQFF	TRBJ2-1	TRBD2	few	TRBV4-2
TGCGCCAGCAGCTTGGGGGCCCGGACAGTCAATCCCCAATCCGAAGCTTTCTTT	CASSLGARTVNPQSEAFF	TRBJ1-1	NA	few	TRBV5-1
TGTGCCAGCAGCTTACCCGGTTCAAGCTACACCTTC	CASSLPGSSYTF	TRBJ1-2	NA	few	TRBV7-9
TGTGCCACCAGCCTAGGTTTCGACGAGCAGTACTTC	CATSLGFDEQYF	TRBJ2-7	NA	many	TRBV6-5
TGTGCCAGCAGCTCCTACTCCCGGGACAGCCCCTATGGCTACACCTTC	CASSSYSRDSPYGYTF	TRBJ1-2	TRBD1	many	TRBV7-9
TGCGCCAGCAGCCCGGTGGGACATTCGGGATATGAGCAGTTCTTC	CASSPVGHSGYEQFF	TRBJ2-1	NA	few	TRBV5-1
TGCGCCAGCAGCTTGGGTAGCCTGAACACCGGGGAGCTGTTTTTT	CASSLGSLNTGELFF	TRBJ2-2	NA	many	TRBV5-1
TGTGCCAGCAGTTACTCGACAGGGGTGGGCAATGAGCAGTTCTTC	CASSYSTGVGNEQFF	TRBJ2-1	TRBD1	many	TRBV6-5
TGCGCCAGCAGCTTGGGGCAGGGAGTGGAGACCCAGTACTTC	CASSLGQGVETQYF	TRBJ2-5	NA	NA	TRBV5-1
TGCAGCGTATCTAAAACGACAGGGGACTATGGCTACACCTTC	CSVSKTTGDYGYTF	TRBJ1-2	TRBD1	NA	TRBV29-1
TGCAGTGCTAGAAGACTAGCGGTAGGGGAGACCCAGTACTTC	CSARRLAVGETQYF	TRBJ2-5	TRBD2	NA	TRBV20-1
TGTGCCAGTAGTATAGAGGGGGCCACCATAGCCAAAAACATTCAGTACTTC	CASSIEGATIAKNIQYF	TRBJ2-4	NA	few	TRBV19
TGTGCCAGCAGTTTACAGGGGCGAGGCTATGGCTACACCTTC	CASSLQGRGYGYTF	TRBJ1-2	NA	few	TRBV27